The subject of this entry is one T cell receptor beta chain. This clonotype has only a few counts. The target of this receptor is not known. Qualities for individual bases were not recorded, and no much larger clone is one base off. The study was a case-control design nested within a healthcare worker cohort in London, UK, with weekly nasopharyngeal swab PCR tests and blood sampling. Healthcare workers were enrolled in the week of the UK lockdown, from 23 to 31 March 2020, and were followed every week for up to roughly 15 weeks. Libraries were constructed by 5' RACE. The run used a NextSeq 500. Unique molecular identifiers were attached to individual cDNA molecules in the TCR library protocol so that sequencing error and PCR bias could be corrected. Both TCR alpha and beta chains were sequenced, and tight co-correlation was observed between alpha and beta sequence abundances in each sample. The paper's data handling went like this. Decombinator V4 was used to annotate TCR sequences for V gene, J gene and CDR3. Expanded TCRs were defined as changing significantly between any two time points under a Poisson model with p below 0.0001. TCR abundances were normalised to the total number of TCRs sequenced in each sample and reported as counts per million. TRAV1-2 paired with TRAJ12, TRAJ20 or TRAJ33 defined MAIT TCRs, while TRAV10 paired with TRAJ18 defined iNKT TCRs. VDJdb, accessed 1 November 2021, was searched for CMV, EBV and SARS-CoV-2 annotated TCRs, excluding TCRs annotated for multiple antigens. The raw public data were reprocessed by TCRdb itself: fastp quality trimming at Q25, MiXCR clonotype calling, in-frame beta chains only. Each CDR3 protein appears once, grouped with its most common genes and DNA. These V and J calls rely on TCRdb rather than the paper's analysis. This sample is represented by tens of thousands of distinct CDR3 sequences; about 14% of them were singletons. Jointly, the top ten make up roughly 3.7% of the sample.

This record belongs to a study of early T cells in non-severe SARS-CoV-2 infection (dated by TCRdb to 2020 to 2022). Context from the whole study: Bulk RNA from unsorted whole blood was used for TCR sequencing, so alpha and beta chains could not be paired.

The CDR3 measures 14 amino acids from cysteine to phenylalanine. The sequence is cut down to CDR3 DNA, 42 bases in frame from base 1. Taken from the germline V gene, the CDR1 and CDR2 loops are LGHNA and YNFKEQ. V and J are truncated by 0 bases and 12 bases respectively, leaving an intervening sequence of 15 bases. The paper as a whole reports these results and caveats: VDJdb matching was skewed toward anti-spike CD8 responses and likely underestimated virus-specific expansions by missing private and CD4 specificities.

This TCR was recovered from an adult who was a healthcare worker with PCR-confirmed SARS-CoV-2 infection or an uninfected control (not recorded which). Recombination joined TRBV4-2 with TRBJ2-1; the D segment may tentatively be TRBD1 or TRBD2, each giving 5 matched bases. The input for sequencing was whole blood, taken at baseline. The CDR3 here reads CASSQDSIRDLQFF. The bases read TGTGCCAGCAGCCAAGATTCCATACGGGACCTGCAGTTCTTC.